This entry describes one T cell receptor (beta chain). This clonotype was found many times. No cognate antigen has been identified for it. No base quality values were provided; no much bigger clone lies one nucleotide off. The source of the sample is a study of low-dose radiotherapy and immunotherapy resistance in tumors (dated by TCRdb to 2021 to 2024). Background on the whole study: In Cohort 1, each fraction delivered 0.5 Gy every 2 weeks, and the prescribed total PTV dose was 6.5 Gy. Eight patients were included in the translational analysis: three from the first dose cohort and the first five from the second dose cohort. Patients took aspirin 300 mg orally once daily for four cycles, starting on cycle 1 day 1. Cyclophosphamide 200 mg/m2 was administered intravenously every two weeks, one day before each radiation and immunotherapy administration. The trial did not randomize participants into treatment groups. Patients were given nivolumab as a 240 mg flat dose every two weeks and ipilimumab at 1 mg/kg every six weeks, with both drugs delivered intravenously. In Cohort 2, 1 Gy per fraction was delivered every two weeks, for a total of 13 Gy over 26 weeks.

TCRdb records Illumina HiSeq 2500 as the sequencer. First-strand cDNA was synthesized using Superscript III and a set of TRAV- and TRBV-specific primers, so that both TCRalpha and TCRbeta chains were covered. A roughly 20-cycle PCR with Phusion amplified the TCRs, pairing a constant-region primer with the adapter that was attached to the V primers. The isolated mRNA was amplified using the MessageAmp II aRNA Amplification Kit, with in vitro transcription performed for approximately 16 hours at 37 degrees C. The Dynabeads mRNA DIRECT Purification Kit was used to isolate the mRNA for TCR sequencing. Indexed Illumina adapters were added in a second approximately 26-cycle Phusion PCR, and the resulting products were purified with AMPure XP beads. Turning to the authors' computational methods: Custom Perl scripts were used to pool TCR sequences that encoded the same protein, to remove out-of-frame sequences, and to calculate the abundance of each clonotype. TCR sequences supported by only a single read were excluded from analysis. Shannon entropy, Gini index, clonality, richness, and the frequency of TCRs shared between repertoires were included as repertoire metrics. The raw public data were reprocessed by TCRdb itself: fastp quality trimming at Q25, MiXCR clonotype calling, in-frame beta chains only. Under each unique CDR3 protein, matching rows form one entry showing the most common genes and DNA. The authors' filters were not applied to this entry. In all, the sample holds some 85,000 distinct CDR3 sequences, and 18% of those were seen once. Under 7.5% of the sample rests with the top ten.

Its CDR3 holds 15 amino acids, cysteine through phenylalanine. Only CDR3 DNA remains: 45 bases, in frame from the first base. Sequences LNHDA (CDR1) and SQIVND (CDR2) are obtained from the germline V gene (reference sequence). Relative to germline, V is missing 6 bases and J is missing 6 bases, with 10 bases of the junction outside any gene match. Read against the paper, the sample's time point label means: before trial treatment. The donors came from RACIN, which was a single-arm phase I dose-escalation trial that paired nivolumab and ipilimumab with aspirin, low-dose cyclophosphamide and low-dose radiotherapy. To be eligible, a patient needed to have an advanced solid tumor that was TIL-negative.

The source of this sequence is a male donor with prostate cancer. This sequence uses TRBV19 and TRBJ2-3; TRBD2 lines up with 9 middle nucleotides. The sample in question was PBMCs, obtained before treatment. The DNA sequence reads TGTGCCAGTAGGACAGGCCTAGCGGGAATGGATACGCAGTATTTT. It specifies CASRTGLAGMDTQYF.